The present TCR beta chain was sequenced within a study of control samples from healthy donors and cancer patients. TCRdb's table, derived via immunoSEQ multiplex PCR, lists solely in-frame clones and lacks some. The sample shows a few hundred thousand clones, 90% of them seen only once. The junction had 7 bases not matched to a gene; V was cut back by 6 bases and J by 3 bases. There are 15 residues in the CDR3. Germline assignment: CDR1 LNHDA and CDR2 SQIVND (reference sequence). The TCR sequence derives from a man aged 40-50 years with head and neck cancer. Sequencing used PBMCs. This rearrangement joins TRBV19 to TRBJ2-7; TRBD1 aligns across 11 bases. CDR3 in DNA: TGTGCCAGTAGCCAAGGACAGGGGGCTGGCTACGAGCAGTACTTC. It translates to CASSQGQGAGYEQYF.